This TCR beta chain derives from a study of T-cell memory formation after mild COVID-19. Overall study: TCR clusters were mostly donor specific. Study results and caveats: CD4/CD8 balance characterized clones contracting day 15 to 85, and CD4+ skew characterized later expanders. The main location of contracting CD4+ clones was CM and EM, and that of contracting CD8+ clones was EMRA. SARS-CoV-2 specificity was not confirmed for second-wave clones peaking on day 37.

The CDR3 length is 17 residues. V dropped 3 bases and J dropped 3 bases, with 20 bases sitting between them. Per the germline V gene, CDR1 is SEHNR and CDR2 is FQNEAQ (reference sequence). This clonotype was recorded a few times. Its specificity is not known. TCRdb called the 5' RACE reads again in MiXCR, with one record for every CDR3 protein. The sample carries fewer than 650,000 distinct CDR3 sequences, less than 25% recorded once. The sequenced sample consisted of PBMCs or a T cell subset sorted from them (not recorded which). This chain joins TRBV7-9 and TRBJ1-2; no clear D. The TCR sequence derives from an adult woman who had mild COVID-19 (a few samples of this study predate the infection). Cell type and time point are not known. The CDR3 bases are TGTGCCAGCAGCTTTAGGGTAGGCGTGAGCGCTGACTATGGCTACACCTTC. It encodes CASSFRVGVSADYGYTF.